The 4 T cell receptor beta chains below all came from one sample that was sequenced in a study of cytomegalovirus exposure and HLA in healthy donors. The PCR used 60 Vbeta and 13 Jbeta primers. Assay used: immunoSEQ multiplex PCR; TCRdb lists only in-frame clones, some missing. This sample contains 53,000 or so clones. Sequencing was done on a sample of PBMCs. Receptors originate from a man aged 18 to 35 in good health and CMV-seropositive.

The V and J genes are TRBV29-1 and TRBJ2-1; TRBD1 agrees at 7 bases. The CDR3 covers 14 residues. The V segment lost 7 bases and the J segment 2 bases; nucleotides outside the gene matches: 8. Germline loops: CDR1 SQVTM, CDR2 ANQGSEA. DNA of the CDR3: TGCAGCGCCTCCGGGACAGAGGCCTACAATGAGCAGTTCTTC. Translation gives CSASGTEAYNEQFF.

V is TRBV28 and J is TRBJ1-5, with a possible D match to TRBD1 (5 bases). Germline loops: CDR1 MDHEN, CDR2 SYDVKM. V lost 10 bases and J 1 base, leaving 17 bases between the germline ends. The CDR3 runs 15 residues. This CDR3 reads CATTIGGSSNQPQHF. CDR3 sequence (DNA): TGTGCCACCACTATCGGGGGATCCAGCAATCAGCCCCAGCATTTT.

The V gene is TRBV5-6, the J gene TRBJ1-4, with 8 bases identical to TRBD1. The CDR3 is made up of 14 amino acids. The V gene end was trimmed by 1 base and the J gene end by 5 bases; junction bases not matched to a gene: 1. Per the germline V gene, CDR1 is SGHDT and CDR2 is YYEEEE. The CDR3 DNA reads TGTGCCAGCAGCTTGCGGACAGGGAATGAAAAACTGTTTTTT. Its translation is CASSLRTGNEKLFF. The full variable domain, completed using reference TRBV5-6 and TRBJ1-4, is DAGVTQSPTHLIKTRGQQVTLRCSPKSGHDTVSWYQQALGQGPQFIFQYYEEEERQRGNFPDRFSGHQFPNYSSELNVNALLLGDSALYLCASSLRTGNEKLFFGSGTQLSVL.

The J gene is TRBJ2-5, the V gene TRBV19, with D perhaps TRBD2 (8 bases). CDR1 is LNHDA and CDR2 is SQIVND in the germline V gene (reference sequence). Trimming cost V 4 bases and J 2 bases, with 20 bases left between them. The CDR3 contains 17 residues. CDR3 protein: CASSTVGGGTAQETQYF. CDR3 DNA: TGTGCCAGTAGTACGGTCGGGGGGGGGACAGCGCAAGAGACCCAGTACTTC.